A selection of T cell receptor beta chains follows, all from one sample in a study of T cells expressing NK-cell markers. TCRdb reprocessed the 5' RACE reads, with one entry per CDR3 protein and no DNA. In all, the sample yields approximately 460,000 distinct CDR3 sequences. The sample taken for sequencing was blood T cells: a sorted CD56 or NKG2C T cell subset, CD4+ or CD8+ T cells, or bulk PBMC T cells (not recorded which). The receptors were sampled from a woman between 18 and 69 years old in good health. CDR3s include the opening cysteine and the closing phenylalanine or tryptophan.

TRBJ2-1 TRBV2 CASSAASDRGLSYNEQFF
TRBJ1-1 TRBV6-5 CASSYLGGGTEAFF
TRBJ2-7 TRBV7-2 CASMISPGQSYEQYF
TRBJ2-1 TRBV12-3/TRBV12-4 CASSDRTEMITYNEQFF
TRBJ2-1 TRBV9 CASSVAAGTVSNEQFF
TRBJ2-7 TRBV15 CATSRGLAGALSYEQYF
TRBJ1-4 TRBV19 CASSIRQNNEKLFF
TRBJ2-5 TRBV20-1 CSAPQGAEETQYF
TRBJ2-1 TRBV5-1 CASSSRLAAYNEQFF
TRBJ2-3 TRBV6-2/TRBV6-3 CASRRTGREADTQYF
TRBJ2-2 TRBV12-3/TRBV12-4 CASRYPGSGGELFF
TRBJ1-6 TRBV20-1 CSARESGTVSSYNSPLHF
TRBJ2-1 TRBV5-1 CASILAGGYNEQFF
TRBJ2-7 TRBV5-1 CASSLMRDWGSEQYF
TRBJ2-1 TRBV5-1 CASSLLAGGPNEQFF
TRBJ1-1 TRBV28 CASTGSMNTEAFF
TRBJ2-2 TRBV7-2 CASVLTRGGELFF
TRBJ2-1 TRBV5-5 CASSVSGLASYNEQFF
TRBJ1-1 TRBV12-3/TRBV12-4 CASRGDGDTEAFF
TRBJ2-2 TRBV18 CASSPGQGDTGELFF
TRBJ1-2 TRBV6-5 CASSYTTGGEYGYTF
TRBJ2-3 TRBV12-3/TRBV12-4 CASSSGSGSVEDTQYF
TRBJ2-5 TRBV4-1 CASSPDTGAVETQYF
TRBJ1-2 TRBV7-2 CASSKTPLANYGYTF
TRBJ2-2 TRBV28 CASSFSRPGELFF
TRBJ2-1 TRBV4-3 CASSQWQRQGVNNEQFF
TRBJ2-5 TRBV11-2 CASSHLAGYQETQYF
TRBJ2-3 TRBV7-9 CASSPPGGTTSTDTQYF
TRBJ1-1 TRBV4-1 CASSQATEAFF
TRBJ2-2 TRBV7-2 CASSLAIWGAGELFF
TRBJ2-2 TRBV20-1 CSAPGQKNTGELFF
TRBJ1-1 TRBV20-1 CSASSRVRGTEAFF
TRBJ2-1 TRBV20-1 CSATKNSDSYNEQFF
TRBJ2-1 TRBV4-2 CASSQEWQMKYNEQFF
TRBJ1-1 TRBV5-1 CASTYNPGASEAFF
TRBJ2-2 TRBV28 CASNPAGLNTGELFF
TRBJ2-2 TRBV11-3 CASSSEGGLGTGELFF
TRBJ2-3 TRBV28 CASSFLAGRADTQYF
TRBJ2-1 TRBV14 CASSQVQRGRFGEQFF
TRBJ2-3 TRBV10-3 CAISESGGGTDMQYF
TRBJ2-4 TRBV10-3 CAISEDDRGPLAKNIQYF
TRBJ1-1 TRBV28 CASSLASLGMNTEAFF
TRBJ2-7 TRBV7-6 CASSFVHGAYEQYF
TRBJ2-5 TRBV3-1 CASSQEDRWQETQYF
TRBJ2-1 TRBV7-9 CASSLFPAGTYNEQFF
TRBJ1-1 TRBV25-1 CASSEFTGVTEAFF
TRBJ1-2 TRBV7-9 CASSLFPTKITLYGYTF
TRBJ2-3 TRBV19 CASSKGGVVTDTQYF
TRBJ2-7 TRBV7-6 CASSLEGPNYEQYF
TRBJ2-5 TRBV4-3 CASSHGQGHQETQYF
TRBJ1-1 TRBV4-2 CASSQVNGRGTEAFF
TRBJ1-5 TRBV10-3 CAISDGTVQGRGNQPQHF
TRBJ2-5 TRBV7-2 CASSLGVTGVQETQYF
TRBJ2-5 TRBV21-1 CASSSPGLAGETQYF
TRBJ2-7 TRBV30 CAWSVGTGSNEQYF